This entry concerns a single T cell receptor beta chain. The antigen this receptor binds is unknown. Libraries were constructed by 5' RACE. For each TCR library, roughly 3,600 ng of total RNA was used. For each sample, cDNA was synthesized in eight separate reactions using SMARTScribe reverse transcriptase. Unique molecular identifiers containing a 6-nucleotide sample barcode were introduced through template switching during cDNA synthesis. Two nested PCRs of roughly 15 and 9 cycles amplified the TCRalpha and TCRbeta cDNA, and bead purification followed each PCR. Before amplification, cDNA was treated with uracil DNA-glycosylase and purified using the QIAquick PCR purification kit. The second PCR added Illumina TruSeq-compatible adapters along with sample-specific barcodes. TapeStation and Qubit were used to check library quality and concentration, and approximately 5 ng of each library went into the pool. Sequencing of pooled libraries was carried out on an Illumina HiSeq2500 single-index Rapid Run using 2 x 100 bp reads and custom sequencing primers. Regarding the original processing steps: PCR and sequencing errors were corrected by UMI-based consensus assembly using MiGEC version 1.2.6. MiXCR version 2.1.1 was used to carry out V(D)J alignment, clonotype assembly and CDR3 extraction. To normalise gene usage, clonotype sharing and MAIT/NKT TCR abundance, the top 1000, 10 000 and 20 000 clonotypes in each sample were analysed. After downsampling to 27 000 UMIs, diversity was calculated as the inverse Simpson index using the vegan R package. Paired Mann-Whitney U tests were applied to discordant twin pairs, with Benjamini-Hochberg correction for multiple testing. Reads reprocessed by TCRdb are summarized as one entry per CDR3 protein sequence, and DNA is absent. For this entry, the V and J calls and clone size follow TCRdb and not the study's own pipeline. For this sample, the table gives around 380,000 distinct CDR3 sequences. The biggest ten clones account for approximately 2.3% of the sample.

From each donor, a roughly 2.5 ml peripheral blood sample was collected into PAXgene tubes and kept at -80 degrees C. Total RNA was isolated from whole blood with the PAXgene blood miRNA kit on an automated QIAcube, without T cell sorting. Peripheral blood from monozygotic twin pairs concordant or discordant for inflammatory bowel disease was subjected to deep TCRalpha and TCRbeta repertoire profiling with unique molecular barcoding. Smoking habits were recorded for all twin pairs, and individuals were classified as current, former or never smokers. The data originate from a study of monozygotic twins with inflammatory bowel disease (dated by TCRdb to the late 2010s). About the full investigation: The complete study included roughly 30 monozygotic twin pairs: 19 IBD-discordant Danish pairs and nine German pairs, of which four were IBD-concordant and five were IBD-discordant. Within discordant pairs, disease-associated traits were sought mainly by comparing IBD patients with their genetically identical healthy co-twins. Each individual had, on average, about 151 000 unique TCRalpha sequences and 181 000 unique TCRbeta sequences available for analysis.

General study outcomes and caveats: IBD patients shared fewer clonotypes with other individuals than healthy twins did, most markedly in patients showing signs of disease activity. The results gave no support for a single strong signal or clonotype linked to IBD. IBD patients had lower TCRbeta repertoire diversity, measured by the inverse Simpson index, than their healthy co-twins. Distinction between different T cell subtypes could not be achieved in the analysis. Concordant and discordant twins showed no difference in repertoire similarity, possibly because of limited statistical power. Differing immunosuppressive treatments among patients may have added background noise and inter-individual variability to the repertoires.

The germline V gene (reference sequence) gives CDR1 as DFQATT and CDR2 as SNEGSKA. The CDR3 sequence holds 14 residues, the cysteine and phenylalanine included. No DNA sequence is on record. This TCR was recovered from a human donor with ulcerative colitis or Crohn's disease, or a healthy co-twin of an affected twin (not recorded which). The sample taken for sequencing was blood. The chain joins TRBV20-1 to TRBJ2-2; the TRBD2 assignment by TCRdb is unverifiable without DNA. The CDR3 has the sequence CSASREENTGELFF.